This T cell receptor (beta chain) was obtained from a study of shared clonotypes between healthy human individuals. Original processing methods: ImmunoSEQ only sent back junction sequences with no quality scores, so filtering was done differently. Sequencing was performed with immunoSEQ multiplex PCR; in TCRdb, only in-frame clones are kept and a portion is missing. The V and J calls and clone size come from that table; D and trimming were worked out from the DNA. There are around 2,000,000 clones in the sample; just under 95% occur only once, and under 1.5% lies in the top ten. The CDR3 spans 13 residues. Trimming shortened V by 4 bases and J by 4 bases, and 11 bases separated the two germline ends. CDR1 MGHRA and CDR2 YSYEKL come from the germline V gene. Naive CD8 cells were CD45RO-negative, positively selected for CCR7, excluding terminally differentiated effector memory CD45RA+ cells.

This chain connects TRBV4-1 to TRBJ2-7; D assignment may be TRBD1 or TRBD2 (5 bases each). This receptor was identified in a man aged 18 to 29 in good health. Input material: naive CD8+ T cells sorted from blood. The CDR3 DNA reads TGCGCCAGCAGCCGGGACCATTCATACGAGCAGTACTTC. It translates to CASSRDHSYEQYF.